This T cell receptor beta chain was captured in a study of blood T cell repertoires in COVID-19. Study summary: In each case, the material was cDNA or gDNA derived from T cells, B-cell-depleted T cells, or PBMCs.

Allocation to cohorts depended on clinical history reported by the participants. This CDR3 has 15 residues. V was cut by 5 bases and J by 4 bases, with 16 bases left in between. Germline loops: CDR1 SEHNR, CDR2 FQNEAQ (reference sequence). As handled by the study authors: Estimation of nucleated cell counts relied on the amplification of reference gene primers. Assay used: immunoSEQ multiplex PCR; TCRdb lists only in-frame clones, some missing. V, J and clone size reflect that table, while D and trimming were determined from the DNA. In the table there are about 210,000 clones, approximately 80% of which are singletons. This clone has only one observation.

The J gene is TRBJ2-3, the V gene TRBV7-9; a possible D gene is TRBD1 (7 bases). Sequenced input: PBMCs or T cells enriched from blood (not recorded which). The sequence was obtained from a woman in her forties or fifties with acute COVID-19. CDR3 sequence reads: CASSLRQGGADTQYF. CDR3 sequence (DNA): TGTGCCAGCAGCCTGAGGCAGGGGGGCGCAGATACGCAGTATTTT.